This entry lists 15 T cell receptor beta chains sequenced from one sample in a study of blood T cell repertoires in COVID-19. Profiled with immunoSEQ multiplex PCR; TCRdb holds only in-frame clones, not every one. This table has roughly 160,000 clones, around 72% appearing once. The specimen sequenced was peripheral blood. These receptors originate from a woman at least 80 years old with acute or convalescent COVID-19.

The chain couples TRBV6-5 to TRBJ2-7; tentative D call: TRBD1 (5 bases). CDR1 is MNHEY and CDR2 is SVGAGI in the germline V gene. Trimming shortened V by 6 bases and J by 1 base, and 10 bases separated the two germline ends. This CDR3 has 13 residues. CDR3 protein: CASRGHRSYEQYF. The DNA for the CDR3 is TGTGCCAGCAGAGGACATCGTTCCTACGAGCAGTACTTC.

This chain links TRBV5-1 with TRBJ2-2, with a weak D call TRBD1 (5 bases). Germline V CDR1 and CDR2: SGHRS, YFSETQ. CDR3 length: 13 residues. V was pared by 9 bases and J by 2 bases, with 11 bases between. The CDR3 bases are TGCGCCACTCCGACAGATAACACCGGGGAGCTGTTTTTT. Translating gives CATPTDNTGELFF.

In its sample, this clone was seen a few times. This chain links TRBV30 with TRBJ2-1; TRBD2 is a possible D gene (6 bases). V lost 2 bases to trimming and J lost 4 bases, with 12 bases between them. The CDR3 has 14 amino acids. CDR1 and CDR2 (germline): GTSNPN, SVGIG (reference sequence). In nucleotides, the CDR3 is TGTGCCTGGAGTCGCGGGATCGGATACAATGAGCAGTTCTTC. It translates to CAWSRGIGYNEQFF.

The chain combines TRBV28 with TRBJ2-5; D possibly corresponds to TRBD1 (6 bases). Germline CDR1 reads MDHEN; CDR2 reads SYDVKM. V was shortened by 6 bases and J by 1 base, with 15 bases between the two germline ends. CDR3 length equals 15 residues. The chain's CDR3 is CASRTNQDSQETQYF. CDR3 nucleotides: TGTGCCAGCAGAACAAATCAGGACAGCCAAGAGACCCAGTACTTC.

This chain connects TRBV5-1 to TRBJ1-1; 7 positions match TRBD1. Trimming at V came to 4 bases and at J to 8 bases, leaving 11 bases not matched to a gene. Looked up from germline, CDR1 is SGHRS and CDR2 is YFSETQ. CDR3 length: 14 amino acids. CDR3 in amino acids: CASSLGERDREAFF. In nucleotides, the CDR3 is TGCGCCAGCAGCCTTGGAGAACGGGACAGAGAAGCTTTCTTT.

The J gene is TRBJ2-1, the V gene TRBV18; 12 bases agree with TRBD1. Looked up from germline, CDR1 is KGHSH and CDR2 is LQKENI. CDR3 length: 17 amino acids. After removal of 6 bases from V and 7 bases from J, the junction contained 13 bases not matched to a gene. CDR3 nucleotide sequence: TGTGCCAGCTCTGACCACTCGGGACAGGGGGCATGGAATGAGCAGTTCTTC. It is translated as CASSDHSGQGAWNEQFF.

This chain joins TRBV10-3 and TRBJ2-3, with 8 bases identical to TRBD2. CDR1 and CDR2 from the germline V gene are ENHRY and SYGVKD. The ends lost 3 bases at V and 6 bases at J; junction bases unmatched: 11. The CDR3 consists of 16 residues. The CDR3 nucleotides read TGTGCCATCAGTGATGGCCCGGGCGGGAGGTCGGATACGCAGTATTTT. Encoded protein: CAISDGPGGRSDTQYF.

This rearrangement joins TRBV2 to TRBJ1-2; unclear D gene. The V end was cut by 7 bases, the J end by 7 bases, with 16 bases between. Germline CDR1 is SNHLY and CDR2 is FYNNEI. This CDR3 is 13 amino acids long. In DNA form, the CDR3 reads TGTGCCAGCATGCCCGGTTTTCTTAGTGGCTACACCTTC. This encodes CASMPGFLSGYTF.

The rearrangement uses TRBV11-3 and TRBJ2-7, with D tentatively TRBD2 (6 bases). The CDR3 spans 13 residues. The V end lost 0 bases, the J end lost 6 bases, and 9 bases lay between the germline ends. Germline CDR1 and CDR2: SGHNT and YENEEA. The CDR3 region is CASSLDGTSEQYF. The CDR3, as DNA: TGTGCCAGCAGCTTAGATGGGACTTCCGAGCAGTACTTC. Using reference TRBV11-3 and TRBJ2-7 for the parts outside the CDR3, the full variable domain is EAGVVQSPRYKIIEKKQPVAFWCNPISGHNTLYWYLQNLGQGPELLIRYENEEAVDDSQLPKDRFSAERLKGVDSTLKIQPAELGDSAVYLCASSLDGTSEQYFGPGTRLTVT.

This clone was counted a few times. The chain carries TRBV5-6 and TRBJ2-7; TRBD1 aligns across 7 bases. V trimming: 3 bases; J trimming: 2 bases; junction bases outside the gene matches: 8. This CDR3 contains 15 residues. From germline, CDR1 is SGHDT and CDR2 YYEEEE. Here the CDR3 reads CASSYTDRLAYEQYF. DNA of the CDR3: TGTGCCAGCAGCTACACGGACAGGCTCGCCTACGAGCAGTACTTC.

The sample holds one count of this clone. The V gene is TRBV29-1, the J gene TRBJ2-7, with D tentatively TRBD1 (5 bases). Looked up from germline, CDR1 is SQVTM and CDR2 is ANQGSEA. This CDR3 is built from 13 residues. V lost 5 bases and J lost 3, with 14 bases in between. CDR3 sequence reads: CSVFTSGHYEQYF. CDR3 DNA: TGCAGCGTTTTCACCTCAGGGCACTACGAGCAGTACTTC.

This clone was recorded a few times. V is TRBV7-2 and J is TRBJ2-7; perhaps TRBD1 as D (6 bases). The CDR3 is made up of 16 amino acids. The germline V and J ends were trimmed by 1 base and 2 bases, with 15 bases remaining between them. Germline V CDR1 and CDR2: SGHTA, FQGNSA. CDR3 protein: CASSLGVAGVPYEQYF. CDR3 bases: TGTGCCAGCAGCTTAGGGGTGGCAGGGGTCCCCTACGAGCAGTACTTC. Using reference TRBV7-2 and TRBJ2-7 for the parts outside the CDR3, the full variable domain is GAGVSQSPSNKVTEKGKDVELRCDPISGHTALYWYRQSLGQGLEFLIYFQGNSAPDKSGLPSDRFSAERTGGSVSTLTIQRTQQEDSAVYLCASSLGVAGVPYEQYFGPGTRLTVT.

The V call is TRBV19, the J call TRBJ2-3; perhaps TRBD2 as D (6 bases). The V gene lost 7 bases and the J gene lost 1 base, with 12 bases spanning the gap. Germline CDR1 and CDR2: LNHDA and SQIVND (reference sequence). CDR3 size: 14 residues. The CDR3 region has the DNA TGTGCCAGTAAGGGCCCTAGCGGCACAGATACGCAGTATTTT. It codes for CASKGPSGTDTQYF.

The chain recombines TRBV6-5 with TRBJ2-5; TRBD2 matches at 12 bases. CDR1 and CDR2 from the germline V gene are MNHEY and SVGAGI. CDR3 length: 15 residues. J lost 5 bases, V lost 10 bases, and 11 bases had no gene match. CDR3 residues: CATTPTSGSRETQYF. CDR3 DNA: TGTGCCACCACCCCGACTAGCGGGAGTCGGGAGACCCAGTACTTC.

The chain has TRBV5-1 and TRBJ2-7; TRBD2 aligns across 11 bases. The CDR3 is 15 amino acids. Trimming at V came to 4 bases and at J to 7 bases, leaving 10 bases not matched to a gene. Germline V gene sequence: CDR1 SGHRS, CDR2 YFSETQ. CDR3 nucleotides: TGCGCCAGCAGCCGTAGCGGGAGGGCGTCCGATGAGCAGTACTTC. Translating gives CASSRSGRASDEQYF. The full variable domain, in which reference TRBV5-1 and TRBJ2-7 provide the parts outside the CDR3, is KAGVTQTPRYLIKTRGQQVTLSCSPISGHRSVSWYQQTPGQGLQFLFEYFSETQRNKGNFPGRFSGRQFSNSRSEMNVSTLELGDSALYLCASSRSGRASDEQYFGPGTRLTVT.